This passage covers 27 T cell receptor beta chains from one sample sequenced in a study of OX40 agonist ivuxolimab in advanced cancers. Libraries were prepared by immunoSEQ multiplex PCR; TCRdb keeps only in-frame clonotypes and omits some of them. The sample lists about 62,000 clones; 82% were seen once. The specimen comprised CD4+ or CD8+ T cells sorted from blood, sampled in a trial of the OX40 agonist ivuxolimab. The receptors come from an adult with an advanced solid tumor such as melanoma, head and neck, liver or kidney cancer.

The V call is TRBV4-2, the J call TRBJ1-1; a weak D match, TRBD1 (5 bases). The CDR3 runs 14 residues. V lost 6 bases to trimming and J lost 6 bases, with 17 bases between them. CDR1 and CDR2 (germline): LGHNA, YNFKEQ. The CDR3 here is CASSPGGPVSEAFF. The CDR3 region has the DNA TGTGCCAGCAGTCCCGGGGGTCCGGTTTCTGAAGCTTTCTTT.

This chain uses TRBV5-1 with TRBJ2-1; possibly TRBD1 for D (5 bases). Germline loops: CDR1 SGHRS, CDR2 YFSETQ. Trimming shortened V by 5 bases and J by 1 base, and 13 bases separated the two germline ends. The CDR3 is 15 residues long. CDR3 region: CASRAGSSSYNEQFF. For the CDR3, the DNA is TGCGCCAGCAGAGCAGGGTCGTCTTCCTACAATGAGCAGTTCTTC.

This chain uses TRBV5-1 with TRBJ2-2; TRBD2 aligns across 12 bases. CDR3 size: 15 residues. In germline, CDR1 is SGHRS, CDR2 YFSETQ. J gave up 6 bases and V 4 bases, and 4 bases lay outside the gene matches. The DNA of the CDR3 is TGCGCCAGCAGCCCTAGCGGGAGGGCCTCCGGGGAGCTGTTTTTT. Translated, it gives CASSPSGRASGELFF. The entire variable domain, with the rest obtained from reference TRBV5-1 and TRBJ2-2, is as follows: KAGVTQTPRYLIKTRGQQVTLSCSPISGHRSVSWYQQTPGQGLQFLFEYFSETQRNKGNFPGRFSGRQFSNSRSEMNVSTLELGDSALYLCASSPSGRASGELFFGEGSRLTVL.

The rearrangement joins TRBV28 to TRBJ2-7; no clear D gene. Germline CDR1 is MDHEN and CDR2 is SYDVKM. The CDR3 loop spans 12 amino acids. The germline V and J ends were trimmed by 7 bases and 3 bases, with 10 bases remaining between them. CDR3 sequence (DNA): TGTGCCAGCACTACCGCTGGCTACGAGCAGTACTTC. It codes for CASTTAGYEQYF.

The rearrangement uses TRBV6-5 and TRBJ2-2, with D unresolved. There are 16 residues in the CDR3. The germline V gene has CDR1 MNHEY and CDR2 SVGAGI. V lost 2 bases and J 0 bases, leaving 10 bases between the germline ends. The CDR3 spells CASSYATEANTGELFF. In nucleotides, the CDR3 is TGTGCCAGCAGTTACGCGACCGAGGCGAACACCGGGGAGCTGTTTTTT.

Points on this clone: This same CDR3 is encoded by further DNA sequences in the sample. The chain employs TRBV5-6 and TRBJ2-1; D gene uncertain. The CDR3 runs to 12 residues. The V gene lost 0 bases and the J gene lost 4 bases, with 2 bases spanning the gap. The germline V gene encodes CDR1 SGHDT and CDR2 YYEEEE. Here the CDR3 reads CASSLEYNEQFF. CDR3 bases: TGTGCCAGCAGCTTGGAATACAATGAGCAGTTCTTC.

The chain combines TRBV19 with TRBJ1-6, with D maybe TRBD1 (5 bases). This CDR3 has 18 residues. Germline V gives CDR1 LNHDA, CDR2 SQIVND (reference sequence). Trimming stripped 4 bases from V and 8 bases from J, with 24 bases between. The CDR3 nucleotides read TGTGCCAGTAGTAATCCGGGCAAGACAGTCTTTGGAGATTCACCCCTCCACTTT. Its translation: CASSNPGKTVFGDSPLHF. Full variable domain (remainder filled in from reference TRBV19 and TRBJ1-6): DGGITQSPKYLFRKEGQNVTLSCEQNLNHDAMYWYRQDPGQGLRLIYYSQIVNDFQKGDIAEGYSVSREKKESFPLTVTSAQKNPTAFYLCASSNPGKTVFGDSPLHFGNGTRLTVT.

The rearrangement uses TRBV2 and TRBJ1-5; 8 nucleotides agree with TRBD1. Germline CDR1 reads SNHLY; CDR2 reads FYNNEI. This CDR3 spans 15 amino acids. V trimming: 6 bases; J trimming: 4 bases; junction bases outside the gene matches: 8. CDR3 loop: CASSLRQGKNQPQHF. In DNA, the CDR3 is TGTGCCAGCAGCCTCAGACAGGGGAAGAATCAGCCCCAGCATTTT.

This chain joins TRBV28 and TRBJ2-5; 10 positions match TRBD2. The CDR3 is 15 amino acids. J lost 2 bases, V lost 6 bases, and 6 bases had no gene match. CDR1 MDHEN and CDR2 SYDVKM come from the germline V gene. In DNA form, the CDR3 reads TGTGCCAGCAGCAAACTAGCGGGGCCGCAAGAGACCCAGTACTTC. This gives the protein CASSKLAGPQETQYF.

J is TRBJ2-3 and V is TRBV4-2; the match to TRBD2 covers 10 bases. This CDR3 contains 17 residues. The V gene's germline CDR1 is LGHNA and CDR2 YNFKEQ. The V segment lost 0 bases and the J segment 4 bases; nucleotides outside the gene matches: 7. In DNA, the CDR3 is TGTGCCAGCAGCCAAGATCAGCTAGCGGGGGCCCCAGATACGCAGTATTTT. The encoded protein is CASSQDQLAGAPDTQYF.

This chain joins TRBV28 and TRBJ1-2, with TRBD1 matching over 8 bases. V lost 6 bases and J lost 6; bases outside the gene matches: 21. This CDR3 region has 18 residues. Germline assignment: CDR1 MDHEN and CDR2 SYDVKM. The CDR3 reads CASRGPLPQGGLANGYTF. The CDR3 DNA sequence: TGTGCCAGCAGAGGCCCATTACCACAGGGGGGATTGGCTAATGGCTACACCTTC.

The CDR3 DNA is TGTGCCAGCTCGGCAACTAATGAAAAACTGTTTTTT. As protein: CASSATNEKLFF. The V gene is TRBV6-5, the J gene TRBJ1-4; D unresolved. The CDR3 is 12 residues long. The germline V and J ends were trimmed by 8 bases and 0 bases, with 4 bases remaining between them. Per germline, CDR1 MNHEY and CDR2 SVGAGI.

The J gene is TRBJ2-5, the V gene TRBV7-9, with a possible D match to TRBD1 (6 bases). Germline assignment: CDR1 SEHNR and CDR2 FQNEAQ (reference sequence). V was clipped by 5 bases and J by 0 bases, with 16 bases between them. The CDR3 spans 16 residues. Here the CDR3 reads CASSHGTTLYQETQYF. For the CDR3, the DNA is TGTGCCAGCAGCCACGGGACAACCTTGTACCAAGAGACCCAGTACTTC.

The chain couples TRBV7-9 to TRBJ1-4, with TRBD1 matching 7 bases. V dropped 0 bases and J dropped 7; count of bases not matched to a gene: 5. Germline CDR1 SEHNR, CDR2 FQNEAQ (reference sequence). The CDR3 extends over 15 amino acids. CDR3 sequence reads: CASSLATGESEKLFF. CDR3 coding DNA: TGTGCCAGCAGCTTAGCCACAGGGGAGAGTGAAAAACTGTTTTTT.

This clone has a single count. J is TRBJ2-5 and V is TRBV19, with 7 bases aligning to TRBD1. V was clipped by 3 bases and J by 5 bases; unmatched bases: 6. The CDR3 covers 14 residues. Germline CDR1 LNHDA, CDR2 SQIVND (reference sequence). As DNA, the CDR3 is TGTGCCAGTAGTATTACAGGGGCTTGGGAGACCCAGTACTTC. It translates to CASSITGAWETQYF.

The rearrangement links TRBV29-1 to TRBJ2-1, with D possibly being TRBD1 (5 bases). Germline V gene data show CDR1 as SQVTM and CDR2 as ANQGSEA. The CDR3 has 11 residues. V lost 4 bases and J lost 12, with 13 bases in between. As DNA, the CDR3 is TGCAGCGTTGCGGACCAGGGCGGGCAGTTCTTC. Residues: CSVADQGGQFF.

J is TRBJ2-1 and V is TRBV21-1. TRBV21-1 is designated a pseudogene. The CDR3 has 15 amino acids. The CDR3 DNA is TGTGCCAGCAGCAGTCGGGATTTGGGACACAATGAGCAGTTCTTC. This sequence encodes CASSSRDLGHNEQFF.

V usage is TRBV2 and J usage is TRBJ1-5; D remains ambiguous. Germline lookup yields CDR1 SNHLY and CDR2 FYNNEI. The V and J ends lost 4 bases and 4 bases respectively, with 5 bases between them. The CDR3 is made up of 12 amino acids. CDR3 DNA sequence: TGTGCCAGCAGTGCACAGAATCAGCCCCAGCATTTT. Residues: CASSAQNQPQHF.

The gene calls are TRBV18 and TRBJ1-1, with no clear D. The CDR3 loop spans 15 amino acids. Trimming removed 0 bases from V and 1 base from J, with 9 bases in between. Germline CDR1 is KGHSH and CDR2 is LQKENI. The CDR3 DNA sequence: TGTGCCAGCTCACCACCGCACCGAACGAACACTGAAGCTTTCTTT. Protein product: CASSPPHRTNTEAFF.

V is TRBV12-5 and J is TRBJ2-2; D gene uncertain. CDR1 is LGHNT, CDR2 FRNRAP, per germline. CDR3 length equals 16 residues. The V end lost 1 base, the J end lost 5 bases, and 14 bases lay between the germline ends. The CDR3 bases are TGTGCTAGTGGTTTGGACACGGAAGGGTGGACCGGGGAGCTGTTTTTT. Encoded protein: CASGLDTEGWTGELFF.

With respect to this clone: The same CDR3 arises from other DNA sequences in this sample as well. CDR3 sequence reads: CASSPYGGRNYGYTF. For the CDR3, the DNA is TGTGCCAGCAGCCCTTACGGGGGGCGGAACTATGGCTACACCTTC. The chain recombines TRBV6-5 with TRBJ1-2, with TRBD1 as a possible D gene (6 bases). This CDR3 region has 15 residues. The ends were cut back, 6 bases at V and 2 bases at J, with 16 bases in the middle. The germline CDR1 and CDR2 sequences are MNHEY and SVGAGI.

The chain's CDR3 is CASSYGGSSYNEQFF. The CDR3, as DNA: TGCGCCAGCAGCTACGGGGGCAGCTCCTACAATGAGCAGTTCTTC. The chain couples TRBV5-1 to TRBJ2-1; D is tentatively TRBD1 or TRBD2 (6 bases each). The CDR3 length is 15 residues. Germline CDR1 is SGHRS and CDR2 is YFSETQ. Between the trimmed V and J ends, which lost 3 bases and 0 bases, there was a span of 10 bases.

The chain employs TRBV5-4 and TRBJ1-2; 9 positions agree with TRBD1. With V trimmed by 1 base and J by 6 bases, 16 bases remained unmatched. The CDR3 contains 18 residues. Per germline, CDR1 SGHNT and CDR2 YYREEE (reference sequence). In DNA form, the CDR3 reads TGTGCCAGCAGCTTGCAGACCGGGACAGGGAATAGCGGTCATGGCTACACCTTC. Protein: CASSLQTGTGNSGHGYTF.

This clone was seen once. V and J are TRBV19 and TRBJ2-5, with D possibly TRBD2 on 6 matching bases. The CDR3 is made up of 14 amino acids. CDR1 is LNHDA and CDR2 is SQIVND in the germline V gene (reference sequence). V dropped 0 bases and J dropped 5 bases, with 10 bases sitting between them. CDR3 in DNA: TGTGCCAGTAGTATAGAAGCGGGTGAGGAGACCCAGTACTTC. This sequence encodes CASSIEAGEETQYF.

The chain employs TRBV6-6 and TRBJ1-5; D uncertain. This CDR3 is built from 13 residues. With 4 bases removed from V and 9 bases from J, the gap between germline ends came to 13 bases. Germline CDR1 is MNHNY and CDR2 is SVGAGI (reference sequence). The CDR3 region is CASSFLTPAPQHF. CDR3 DNA: TGTGCCAGCAGTTTCCTAACACCTGCGCCCCAGCATTTT.

This CDR3 is CASSSGLLSGRAYEQYF. The CDR3 DNA is TGTGCCAGCAGTTCCGGTTTGTTAAGCGGCCGTGCCTACGAGCAGTACTTC. The rearrangement links TRBV27 to TRBJ2-7; D might be TRBD2 (5 bases). Germline CDR1 and CDR2: MNHEY and SMNVEV (reference sequence). The CDR3 extends over 17 amino acids. V lost 4 bases and J 2 bases, leaving 21 bases between the germline ends.

This rearrangement joins TRBV27 to TRBJ2-5; D possibly corresponds to TRBD2 (5 bases). The CDR3 sequence is 13 residues long. V was clipped by 9 bases and J by 2 bases, with 13 bases between them. CDR1 and CDR2 from the germline V gene are MNHEY and SMNVEV (reference sequence). The CDR3 region has the DNA TGTGCCAGTTTTCAGAGGGTTCAAGAGACCCAGTACTTC. Amino acids: CASFQRVQETQYF.